The T cell receptor (beta chain) described here comes from a study of HIV-infected patients and healthy controls. Overall study results and limits: Mean usage of eight alpha and eight beta V genes differed significantly in HIV-infected patients versus controls. HIV+ repertoires were severely depleted of MAIT alpha-chain CDR3s, unlike healthy controls. Compared with healthy controls, HIV-infected patients showed less CDR3 sharing between individuals.

All unsorted peripheral T cells were captured because whole blood was used without fractionation. Reverse transcription used 450 to 550 ng RNA and constant-region primers for alpha and beta. Using multiplexing indices, alpha and beta chain libraries were generated apart by chain-specific third strand synthesis. One entry per CDR3 protein, called by TCRdb with MiXCR from the 5' RACE reads. The sample records some 8,500 distinct CDR3 sequences, approximately 7.9% being singletons. In germline, CDR1 is MNHEY, CDR2 SVGAGI. The CDR3 runs to 16 residues. Unmatched junction bases numbered 9, after V lost 6 bases and J lost 5 bases. This clonotype was detected ten times or more. Its antigen remains unknown.

This TCR was sampled from an adult with HIV infection. The donor label of this sample is uncertain. The chain joins TRBV6-5 to TRBJ2-5; 13 bases match TRBD2. The starting material was blood, obtained before antiretroviral therapy. The DNA of the CDR3 is TGTGCCAGCAGACCCGGACTAGCGGGGGTTCTTGAGACCCAGTACTTC. Translated: CASRPGLAGVLETQYF.